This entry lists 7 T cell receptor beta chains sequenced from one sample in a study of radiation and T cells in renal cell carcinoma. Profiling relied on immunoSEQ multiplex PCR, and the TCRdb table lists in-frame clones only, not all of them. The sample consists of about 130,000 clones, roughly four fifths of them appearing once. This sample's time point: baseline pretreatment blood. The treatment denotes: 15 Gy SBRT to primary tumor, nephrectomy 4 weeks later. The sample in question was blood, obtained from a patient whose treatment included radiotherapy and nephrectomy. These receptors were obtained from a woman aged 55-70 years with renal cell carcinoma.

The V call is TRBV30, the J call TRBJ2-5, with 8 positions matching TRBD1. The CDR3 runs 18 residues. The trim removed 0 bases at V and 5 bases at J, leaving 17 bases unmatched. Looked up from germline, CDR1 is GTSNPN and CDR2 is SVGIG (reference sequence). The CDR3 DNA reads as TGTGCCTGGAGTGTACGAAATAAACGTCAGGGGGCCGGTGAGACCCAGTACTTC. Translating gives CAWSVRNKRQGAGETQYF.

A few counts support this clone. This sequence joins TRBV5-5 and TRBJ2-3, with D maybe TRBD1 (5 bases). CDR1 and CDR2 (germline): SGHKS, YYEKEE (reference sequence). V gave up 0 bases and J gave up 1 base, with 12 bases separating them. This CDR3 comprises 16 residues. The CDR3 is CASSLVGAVGTDTQYF. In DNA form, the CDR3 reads TGTGCCAGCAGCTTGGTAGGGGCCGTCGGCACAGATACGCAGTATTTT.

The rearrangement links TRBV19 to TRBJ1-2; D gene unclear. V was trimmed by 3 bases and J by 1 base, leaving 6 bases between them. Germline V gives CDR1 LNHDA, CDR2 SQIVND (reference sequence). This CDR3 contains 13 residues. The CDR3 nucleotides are TGTGCCAGTAGTATGAGCGTTAACTATGGCTACACCTTC. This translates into CASSMSVNYGYTF.

The CDR3 DNA reads as TGCGCCAGCAGCTTGGGGGCCCGGGGACCTACGGACGAGCAGTACTTC. As protein: CASSLGARGPTDEQYF. This chain connects TRBV5-1 to TRBJ2-7; either TRBD1 or TRBD2 may supply D (5 bases each). CDR1 and CDR2 from the germline V gene are SGHRS and YFSETQ. Trimming removed 0 bases at V and 5 bases at J, with 18 bases between. This CDR3 has 16 amino acids.

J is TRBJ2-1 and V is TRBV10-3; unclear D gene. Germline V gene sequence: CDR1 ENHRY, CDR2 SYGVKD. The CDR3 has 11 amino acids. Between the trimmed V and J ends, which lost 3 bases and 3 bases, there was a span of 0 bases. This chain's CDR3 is CAISDYNEQFF. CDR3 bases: TGTGCCATCAGTGACTACAATGAGCAGTTCTTC.

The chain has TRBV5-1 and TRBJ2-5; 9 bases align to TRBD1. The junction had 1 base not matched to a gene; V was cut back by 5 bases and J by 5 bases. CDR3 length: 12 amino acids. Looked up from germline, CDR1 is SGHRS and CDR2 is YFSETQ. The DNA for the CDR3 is TGCGCCAGCAGTGGGACAGGGGAGACCCAGTACTTC. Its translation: CASSGTGETQYF.

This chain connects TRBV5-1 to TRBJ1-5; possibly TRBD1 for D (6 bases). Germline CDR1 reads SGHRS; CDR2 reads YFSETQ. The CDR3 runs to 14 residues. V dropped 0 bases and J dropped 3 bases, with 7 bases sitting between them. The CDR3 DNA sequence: TGCGCCAGCAGCTTGGGGACAGACAATCAGCCCCAGCATTTT. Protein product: CASSLGTDNQPQHF.